Listed here are 25 T cell receptor beta chains from one sample, sequenced in a study of shared clonotypes between healthy human individuals. Data came from immunoSEQ multiplex PCR; TCRdb stores just in-frame clones and leaves some out. The sample consists of roughly 1,500,000 clones, 98% of them appearing once. The specimen sequenced was naive CD4+ T cells sorted from blood. The subset denotes: CD45RA+ positively selected. The receptors here all came from a young man in good health.

V usage is TRBV28 and J usage is TRBJ2-6, with D possibly TRBD2 on 6 matching bases. The germline V gene encodes CDR1 MDHEN and CDR2 SYDVKM. The CDR3 has 14 amino acids. The germline V and J ends were trimmed by 6 bases and 4 bases, with 10 bases remaining between them. The CDR3 region is CASRRGAGANVLTF. CDR3 DNA sequence: TGTGCCAGCAGGCGGGGAGCGGGGGCCAACGTCCTGACTTTC.

This clone was counted a single time. The chain combines TRBV23-1 with TRBJ1-2; D is uncertain. TRBV23-1 is filed as an ORF, its function uncertain. The CDR3 runs to 11 residues. V dropped 4 bases and J dropped 5 bases, with 5 bases sitting between them. CDR3 in amino acids: CASSRGYGYTF. The CDR3, as DNA: TGCGCCAGCAGTCGCGGGTATGGCTACACCTTC.

J is TRBJ1-5 and V is TRBV15; TRBD1 might be the D (5 bases). Deletions cut 0 bases from V and 8 bases from J, with 14 bases between. CDR1 and CDR2 from the germline V gene are LNHNV and YYDKDF (reference sequence). The CDR3 sequence is 15 residues long. In DNA, the CDR3 is TGTGCCACCAGCAGAGATCCGGGACCAAGGAAGCCCCAGCATTTT. Residues: CATSRDPGPRKPQHF.

The rearrangement links TRBV4-3 to TRBJ2-2; unclear D gene. Trimming took 1 base from V and 1 from J, leaving 4 bases between them. Germline lookup yields CDR1 LGHNA and CDR2 YSLEER. This CDR3 region has 14 residues. The CDR3 nucleotides read TGCGCCAGCAGCCAAGTTCGGAACACCGGGGAGCTGTTTTTT. Protein: CASSQVRNTGELFF.

Worth noting for this clone: One junction end disagrees with the germline gene, perhaps due to a read error. The chain recombines TRBV19 with TRBJ2-1; TRBD1 aligns across 8 bases. CDR3 length equals 12 residues. In germline, CDR1 is LNHDA, CDR2 SQIVND (reference sequence). CDR3 sequence reads: CASSIEGRGHIF. The DNA of the CDR3 is TGTGCCAGTAGTATAGAGGGCAGGGGGCACATCTTC.

The chain combines TRBV7-8 with TRBJ2-7; D call uncertain. In germline, CDR1 is SGHVS, CDR2 FQNEAQ. This CDR3 is 12 amino acids long. Deletions cut 5 bases from V and 7 bases from J, with 12 bases between. The CDR3 DNA sequence: TGTGCCAGCAGCCGACCCTACGAAGAGCAGTACTTC. Protein: CASSRPYEEQYF.

This clone has only one observation. This specimen includes other DNA sequences encoding the same CDR3. J is TRBJ2-5 and V is TRBV5-1; a possible D gene is TRBD1 (5 bases). Germline-derived CDR1 and CDR2 are SGHRS and YFSETQ. V was cut by 4 bases and J by 2 bases, with 6 bases left in between. The CDR3 has 12 amino acids. CDR3 sequence (DNA): TGCGCCAGCAGCAGACAGCAAGAGACCCAGTACTTC. Its protein is CASSRQQETQYF.

The J gene is TRBJ2-3, the V gene TRBV6-5; 14 bases map to TRBD2. Trimming took 10 bases from V and 10 from J; bases not matched to a gene: 7. The CDR3 consists of 13 residues. Germline V gene lookup returns CDR1 MNHEY and CDR2 SVGAGI. Here the CDR3 reads CATKGLAGAAQYF. CDR3 nucleotides: TGTGCCACCAAGGGACTAGCGGGAGCAGCGCAGTATTTT.

The chain is built from TRBV2 and TRBJ2-1; 9 bases agree with TRBD2. The CDR3 spans 15 residues. CDR1 is SNHLY, CDR2 FYNNEI, per germline. The CDR3 region is CASLMREGSYNEQFF. The CDR3 DNA sequence: TGTGCTAGCCTCATGCGGGAGGGCTCCTACAATGAGCAGTTCTTC.

The rearrangement links TRBV18 to TRBJ2-7, with 7 bases matching TRBD1. With V trimmed by 0 bases and J by 1 base, 3 bases remained unmatched. CDR1 and CDR2 (germline): KGHSH, LQKENI. This CDR3 contains 15 residues. The CDR3 region is CASSPPGGPSYEQYF. The CDR3 bases are TGTGCCAGCTCACCACCAGGGGGCCCTTCCTACGAGCAGTACTTC.

The chain joins TRBV18 to TRBJ2-1; D ambiguous. The CDR3 is 15 residues long. The V gene lost 5 bases and the J gene lost 9 bases, with 20 bases spanning the gap. CDR1 is KGHSH, CDR2 LQKENI, per germline. CDR3 region: CASSTLFLETSEQFF. CDR3 bases: TGTGCCAGCTCAACCCTTTTTCTAGAAACCAGTGAGCAGTTCTTC.

V usage is TRBV5-1 and J usage is TRBJ1-4; weak D call: TRBD1 (6 bases). The CDR3 spans 15 residues. Trimming cost V 0 bases and J 7 bases, with 13 bases left between them. CDR1 and CDR2 from the germline V gene are SGHRS and YFSETQ. The CDR3 DNA is TGCGCCAGCAGCTTGGGACAGGCCACGGGTGAAAAACTGTTTTTT. Protein product: CASSLGQATGEKLFF.

This rearrangement joins TRBV29-1 to TRBJ2-1, with TRBD1 matching 9 bases. This CDR3 is built from 15 residues. Trimming at V came to 4 bases and at J to 5 bases, leaving 9 bases not matched to a gene. Germline CDR1 reads SQVTM; CDR2 reads ANQGSEA. The CDR3 DNA follows: TGCAGCGTTGGCCCCGGACAGGGGCCTAACAATGAGCAGTTCTTC. Translated, it gives CSVGPGQGPNNEQFF.

In regard to this clone: This same CDR3 is encoded by further DNA sequences in the sample. The chain has TRBV20-1 and TRBJ2-7; D call uncertain. The CDR3 runs to 11 residues. Trimming removed 6 bases at V and 0 bases at J, with 6 bases between. Germline V gene sequence: CDR1 DFQATT, CDR2 SNEGSKA (reference sequence). CDR3 DNA: TGCAGTGCCGGTATCTCCTACGAGCAGTACTTC. Its protein product is CSAGISYEQYF.

The V and J genes are TRBV5-1 and TRBJ2-6, with a possible D match to TRBD2 (6 bases). With 3 bases removed from V and 0 bases from J, the gap between germline ends came to 19 bases. The CDR3 sequence is 19 residues long. Germline V gene lookup returns CDR1 SGHRS and CDR2 YFSETQ. CDR3 region: CASSYSRGGDGSGANVLTF. The CDR3 DNA reads TGCGCCAGCAGCTACAGTCGGGGAGGTGACGGCTCTGGGGCCAACGTCCTGACTTTC.

The V gene is TRBV29-1, the J gene TRBJ2-5; 7 nucleotides line up with TRBD2. This CDR3 region has 14 residues. J gave up 3 bases and V 4 bases, and 8 bases lay outside the gene matches. Germline CDR1 reads SQVTM; CDR2 reads ANQGSEA. The CDR3 DNA sequence: TGCAGCGTTGCCCTACTAGCGATCAAAGAGACCCAGTACTTC. This sequence encodes CSVALLAIKETQYF.

This chain links TRBV11-3 with TRBJ2-7; TRBD1 matches 11 bases. The CDR3 is 16 amino acids. The V gene's germline CDR1 is SGHNT and CDR2 YENEEA. V dropped 1 base and J dropped 4; count of bases not matched to a gene: 6. The CDR3 DNA reads as TGTGCCAGCAGCTTAGGTGGGACAGGGGGTGTGTACGAGCAGTACTTC. Translating gives CASSLGGTGGVYEQYF.

Here the CDR3 reads CASSGSKHKPYEQYF. CDR3 coding DNA: TGTGCCAGCAGTGGTTCCAAACACAAACCCTACGAGCAGTACTTC. The gene calls are TRBV6-1 and TRBJ2-7; D unresolved. V dropped 4 bases and J dropped 2 bases, with 15 bases sitting between them. From germline, CDR1 is MNHNS and CDR2 SASEGT. The CDR3 consists of 15 residues.

The chain recombines TRBV7-2 with TRBJ2-3; TRBD1 might be the D (6 bases). Germline-derived CDR1 and CDR2 are SGHTA and FQGNSA. The CDR3 contains 16 residues. V shed 1 base and J shed 5 bases, with 16 bases lying between them. Here the CDR3 reads CASSLVGAARGDTQYF. The CDR3 nucleotides are TGTGCCAGCAGCTTAGTCGGAGCGGCCAGGGGAGATACGCAGTATTTT.

The genes are TRBV18 and TRBJ2-7; 8 bases fit TRBD2. Germline loops: CDR1 KGHSH, CDR2 LQKENI. The CDR3 has 17 residues. V trimming: 6 bases; J trimming: 7 bases; junction bases outside the gene matches: 20. CDR3 nucleotide sequence: TGTGCCAGCTCCCTAATCCCAACCGGGACTAGTCGAGTGGAGCAGTACTTC. Translating it yields CASSLIPTGTSRVEQYF.

This clone appeared a single time. Other DNA variants within this sample encode the same CDR3. The chain links TRBV19 to TRBJ2-3; D gene unclear. The germline V gene has CDR1 LNHDA and CDR2 SQIVND (reference sequence). This CDR3 region has 12 residues. V lost 5 bases to trimming and J lost 4 bases, with 7 bases between them. For the CDR3, the DNA is TGTGCCAGTAGTCGCACCCCAGATACGCAGTATTTT. Translation: CASSRTPDTQYF.

The V gene is TRBV28, the J gene TRBJ2-7; a weak D match, TRBD2 (6 bases). The CDR3 is 14 residues long. V lost 3 bases and J lost 3, with 12 bases in between. Germline-derived CDR1 and CDR2 are MDHEN and SYDVKM. CDR3 amino acids: CASSFVTRDYEQYF. In nucleotides, the CDR3 is TGTGCCAGCAGTTTTGTGACTAGGGACTACGAGCAGTACTTC.

The chain links TRBV5-1 to TRBJ2-7, with a tentative D call TRBD1 (5 bases). The CDR3 has 14 residues. The germline V gene encodes CDR1 SGHRS and CDR2 YFSETQ. Trimming stripped 2 bases from V and 2 bases from J, with 11 bases between. The CDR3 loop is CASSFDSKAYEQYF. The CDR3, as DNA: TGCGCCAGCAGCTTTGACAGTAAAGCCTACGAGCAGTACTTC.

About this clone itself: The identical CDR3 is also encoded by other nucleotide sequences in the sample. The J gene is TRBJ2-2, the V gene TRBV18; D uncertain. Trimming removed 2 bases at V and 2 bases at J, with 6 bases between. The CDR3 totals 14 residues. Germline CDR1 is KGHSH and CDR2 is LQKENI. Here the CDR3 DNA reads TGTGCCAGCTCACCAGTCAGCAACACCGGGGAGCTGTTTTTT. Encoded protein: CASSPVSNTGELFF.

V and J are TRBV6-1 and TRBJ2-7; 9 bases are a match to TRBD1. The trim removed 0 bases at V and 3 bases at J, leaving 9 bases unmatched. The CDR3 covers 17 residues. Germline values: CDR1 MNHNS, CDR2 SASEGT. The CDR3, as DNA: TGTGCCAGCAGTGAAGCCGGTGGGGACAGGGAGGGCTACGAGCAGTACTTC. This translates into CASSEAGGDREGYEQYF.